This T cell receptor beta chain comes out of a study of blood T cell repertoires in COVID-19. Whole-study context: PBMCs, B-cell-depleted T cells, or T cells were the source of the cDNA or gDNA that made up the material.

Germline V lookup: CDR1 SQVTM, CDR2 ANQGSEA. With V trimmed by 6 bases and J by 9 bases, 12 bases remained unmatched. CDR3 length: 13 amino acids. This clone has only a few counts. Authors' data handling: Scientists estimated how many nucleated cells there were by amplifying reference gene primers. Libraries were prepared by immunoSEQ multiplex PCR; TCRdb keeps only in-frame clonotypes and omits some of them. D and trimming come from the DNA, and the V and J calls and clone size come from that table. Of more than 200,000 clones listed, approximately 81% are singletons. Sequencing used peripheral blood. The chain employs TRBV29-1 and TRBJ2-3; TRBD2 matches at 7 bases. The clonotype was recovered from a woman older than 75 with acute or convalescent COVID-19. CDR3 in amino acids: CSVDPGGSITQYF. The DNA of the CDR3 is TGCAGCGTCGACCCCGGGGGGTCCATCACGCAGTATTTT.